The 29 T cell receptor beta chains presented below share a single source sample, sequenced in a study of naive and memory T cell subsets. The SP2 primer and nested alpha and beta constant region primers amplified ligated cDNA in four rounds. MiXCR, applied by TCRdb to the 5' RACE reads, yields one record per CDR3 protein. This sample has about 62,000 distinct CDR3 sequences, with 8% found just once. A UMI-containing oligonucleotide was joined by 3' ligation to the TCR cDNA template. All receptors come from a female donor in good health.

The chain employs TRBV28 and TRBJ1-5; possible D gene TRBD1, 5 bases. Germline loops: CDR1 MDHEN, CDR2 SYDVKM. The ends were cut back, 2 bases at V and 7 bases at J, with 15 bases in the middle. The CDR3 has 15 residues. The CDR3 bases are TGTGCCAGCAGTTTAGGACACCTCATCGGGCAGCCCCAGCATTTT. As protein: CASSLGHLIGQPQHF.

This clonotype was counted ten times or more. The V call is TRBV6-4, the J call TRBJ1-2; the D is unclear. This CDR3 spans 11 amino acids. V lost 3 bases to trimming and J lost 4 bases, with 3 bases between them. Germline CDR1 reads MRHNA; CDR2 reads SNTAGT. The CDR3 here is CASSDFYGYTF. The CDR3 DNA reads TGTGCCAGCAGTGATTTCTATGGCTACACCTTC.

The chain couples TRBV12-3 or TRBV12-4 to TRBJ1-3, with 7 bases lining up with TRBD1. The CDR3 extends over 19 amino acids. Trimming removed 2 bases from V and 0 bases from J; junction bases left unmatched: 13. The CDR3 DNA follows: TGTGCCAGCAGTTTATACGGAACAGGGGCCCTGAACTCTGGAAACACCATATATTTT. It is translated as CASSLYGTGALNSGNTIYF.

This clonotype was counted many times. V is TRBV20-1 and J is TRBJ1-2; D may be TRBD1 (5 bases). The CDR3 length is 13 residues. The germline CDR1 and CDR2 sequences are DFQATT and SNEGSKA (reference sequence). V lost 0 bases to trimming and J lost 3 bases, with 8 bases between them. The CDR3 sequence: CSARDLGDYGYTF. The CDR3 region has the DNA TGCAGTGCTAGAGATTTGGGGGACTATGGCTACACCTTC.

The chain joins TRBV6-5 to TRBJ1-1; 11 bases align to TRBD1. Germline CDR1 MNHEY, CDR2 SVGAGI. The CDR3 is made up of 17 amino acids. V trimming: 6 bases; J trimming: 5 bases; junction bases outside the gene matches: 14. The CDR3 region is CASSHYAGTGGYTEAFF. As DNA, the CDR3 is TGTGCCAGCAGCCATTACGCAGGGACAGGGGGGTATACTGAAGCTTTCTTT.

This clonotype was seen more than once but under ten times. CDR3 DNA sequence: TGCGCCAGCAGCTTTCGGCGACAGGGGCTTGGCTACACCTTC. Residues: CASSFRRQGLGYTF. This rearrangement joins TRBV5-1 to TRBJ1-2; 8 bases map to TRBD1. Germline loops: CDR1 SGHRS, CDR2 YFSETQ. V trimming: 2 bases; J trimming: 7 bases; junction bases outside the gene matches: 7. CDR3 length: 14 amino acids.

This clonotype has a handful of counts. The rearrangement uses TRBV18 and TRBJ2-1; 7 nucleotides agree with TRBD2. The length of the CDR3 is 12 residues. With V trimmed by 6 bases and J by 6 bases, 2 bases remained unmatched. Germline V lookup: CDR1 KGHSH, CDR2 LQKENI. CDR3 sequence reads: CASSGGGNEQFF. In DNA, the CDR3 is TGTGCCAGCTCGGGCGGGGGCAATGAGCAGTTCTTC.

This clonotype was seen ten or more times. V gene TRBV27 combines with J gene TRBJ1-4; maybe TRBD1 (5 bases). The germline V gene has CDR1 MNHEY and CDR2 SMNVEV (reference sequence). The length of the CDR3 is 15 residues. V was pared by 6 bases and J by 0 bases, with 11 bases between. The CDR3 nucleotides are TGTGCCAGCAGAGACGAGGGGTCAACTAATGAAAAACTGTTTTTT. Protein product: CASRDEGSTNEKLFF.

This clonotype was observed a handful of times. CDR3 loop: CASSLYQGSYEQYF. For the CDR3, the DNA is TGTGCCAGCAGTTTATATCAGGGGAGCTACGAGCAGTACTTC. This chain joins TRBV28 and TRBJ2-7; D possibly corresponds to TRBD1 (6 bases). The germline CDR1 and CDR2 sequences are MDHEN and SYDVKM. With 1 base removed from V and 3 bases from J, the gap between germline ends came to 10 bases. The CDR3 sequence is 14 residues long. Full variable domain (outside the CDR3, taken from reference TRBV28 and TRBJ2-7): DVKVTQSSRYLVKRTGEKVFLECVQDMDHENMFWYRQDPGLGLRLIYFSYDVKMKEKGDIPEGYSVSREKKERFSLILESASTNQTSMYLCASSLYQGSYEQYFGPGTRLTVT.

This clonotype was counted at least ten times. V gene TRBV12-3 or TRBV12-4 combines with J gene TRBJ1-1; D is uncertain. The V end lost 6 bases, the J end lost 5 bases, and 13 bases lay between the germline ends. CDR3 length equals 13 residues. The CDR3, as DNA: TGTGCCAGCAGCCCGCTCCGGAGAACTGAAGCTTTCTTT. Translated: CASSPLRRTEAFF.

The chain uses TRBV18 and TRBJ2-5; D gene unclear. CDR1 and CDR2 (germline): KGHSH, LQKENI. The CDR3 is 11 amino acids. V was pared by 4 bases and J by 3 bases, with 3 bases between. Here the CDR3 DNA reads TGTGCCAGCTCACAAGAAGAGACCCAGTACTTC. This sequence encodes CASSQEETQYF.

This clonotype was picked up a small number of times. The J gene is TRBJ2-1, the V gene TRBV7-2; D is ambiguous. This CDR3 has 11 residues. The germline gives CDR1 SGHTA, CDR2 FQGNSA. Trimming left V 3 bases short and J 5 bases short, with 2 bases between. CDR3 in DNA: TGTGCCAGCAGCTTCAACAATGAGCAGTTCTTC. Its translation: CASSFNNEQFF.

The sample holds a few counts of this clonotype. This chain connects TRBV11-2 to TRBJ2-1; the match to TRBD2 covers 12 bases. CDR3 length equals 16 residues. Losses at the gene ends were 5 bases for V and 2 bases for J; bases not matched to a gene: 4. Germline V gives CDR1 SGHAT, CDR2 FQNNGV. The CDR3 spells CASSTRLAGAYNEQFF. The CDR3 region has the DNA TGTGCCAGCAGCACTCGACTAGCGGGGGCCTACAATGAGCAGTTCTTC.

This clonotype has just a few counts. The chain uses TRBV3-1 and TRBJ1-2, with 7 nucleotides matching TRBD1. CDR3 length: 17 amino acids. CDR1 LGHDT and CDR2 YNNKEL come from the germline V gene (reference sequence). V trimming: 0 bases; J trimming: 4 bases; junction bases outside the gene matches: 11. The CDR3 DNA is TGTGCCAGCAGCCAAGAACTACAGGACAGGCTAAGCTATGGCTACACCTTC. Translation gives CASSQELQDRLSYGYTF.

This chain uses TRBV20-1 with TRBJ1-5, with unresolved D. The length of the CDR3 is 15 residues. CDR1 and CDR2 (germline): DFQATT, SNEGSKA (reference sequence). V shed 0 bases and J shed 2 bases, with 11 bases lying between them. In DNA form, the CDR3 reads TGCAGTGCTAGAGATTTAGGGCGCGGCAATCAGCCCCAGCATTTT. Translation gives CSARDLGRGNQPQHF.

In this sample, this clonotype turned up a few times. The rearrangement joins TRBV7-3 to TRBJ2-1; D may be TRBD1 or TRBD2 (5 bases each). V was shortened by 0 bases and J by 6 bases, with 15 bases between the two germline ends. CDR1 and CDR2 (germline): SGHTA, FQGTGA. The CDR3 runs to 16 residues. CDR3 nucleotide sequence: TGTGCCAGCAGCTTAACTTGGGGGTCCAGCCGCAATGAGCAGTTCTTC. Encoded protein: CASSLTWGSSRNEQFF.

The chain has TRBV19 and TRBJ1-5; TRBD1 might be the D (6 bases). The germline CDR1 and CDR2 sequences are LNHDA and SQIVND (reference sequence). The CDR3 is 16 residues long. The V gene lost 5 bases and the J gene lost 4 bases, with 18 bases spanning the gap. CDR3 amino acids: CASSPRGGAGNQPQHF. CDR3 coding DNA: TGTGCCAGTAGTCCCCGCGGGGGGGCGGGTAATCAGCCCCAGCATTTT. Based on the CDR3 plus reference TRBV19 and TRBJ1-5, the full variable domain is DGGITQSPKYLFRKEGQNVTLSCEQNLNHDAMYWYRQDPGQGLRLIYYSQIVNDFQKGDIAEGYSVSREKKESFPLTVTSAQKNPTAFYLCASSPRGGAGNQPQHFGDGTRLSIL.

About this clonotype itself: This may be a read error, as it is one base from a much larger clone. The chain combines TRBV7-9 with TRBJ1-4; weak D call: TRBD1 (5 bases). Germline loops: CDR1 SEHNR, CDR2 FQNEAQ (reference sequence). V lost 4 bases, J lost 7 bases, and 13 bases lay in between. This CDR3 region has 14 residues. Here the CDR3 reads CASSSNGGSEKLFF. CDR3 sequence (DNA): TGTGCCAGCAGCTCAAACGGGGGAAGTGAAAAACTGTTTTTT. The whole variable domain, filled in from reference TRBV7-9 and TRBJ1-4, reads DTGVSQNPRHKITKRGQNVTFRCDPISEHNRLYWYRQTLGQGPEFLTYFQNEAQLEKSRLLSDRFSAERPKGSFSTLEIQRTEQGDSAMYLCASSSNGGSEKLFFGSGTQLSVL.

This clonotype was detected ten times or more. The chain uses TRBV28 and TRBJ2-7; 8 bases fit TRBD1. The CDR3 loop spans 14 amino acids. V trimming: 3 bases; J trimming: 2 bases; junction bases outside the gene matches: 3. CDR1 is MDHEN and CDR2 is SYDVKM in the germline V gene. As DNA, the CDR3 is TGTGCCAGCAGTTTTCAGGGGGCCCCCTACGAGCAGTACTTC. It yields the protein CASSFQGAPYEQYF.

The table lists this clonotype with a few counts. The genes are TRBV2 and TRBJ2-7; D is possibly TRBD2 (6 bases). Germline V lookup: CDR1 SNHLY, CDR2 FYNNEI. V gave up 3 bases and J gave up 2 bases, with 11 bases separating them. The CDR3 totals 14 residues. Here the CDR3 reads CASSEGGTTYEQYF. The CDR3, as DNA: TGTGCCAGCAGTGAGGGGGGTACTACCTACGAGCAGTACTTC.

This chain's CDR3 is CSARDPRGRTEAFF. Here the CDR3 DNA reads TGCAGTGCTAGAGATCCACGGGGGCGTACTGAAGCTTTCTTT. The rearrangement joins TRBV20-1 to TRBJ1-1; a possible D gene is TRBD1 (6 bases). CDR3 length: 14 residues. V was pared by 0 bases and J by 5 bases, with 13 bases between. Germline CDR1 DFQATT, CDR2 SNEGSKA (reference sequence).

CDR3 nucleotides: TGCAGTGCTAGAGGGACTAGCGGGGGAACCTCCTACAATGAGCAGTTCTTC. Translated: CSARGTSGGTSYNEQFF. V and J are TRBV20-1 and TRBJ2-1; 13 positions match TRBD2. Trimming removed 1 base from V and 0 bases from J; junction bases left unmatched: 3. In germline, CDR1 is DFQATT, CDR2 SNEGSKA (reference sequence). This CDR3 has 17 residues.

This clonotype has more than one count but fewer than ten. CDR3: CSARGGALETQYF. CDR3 in DNA: TGCAGTGCTAGAGGGGGGGCCCTGGAGACCCAGTACTTC. V gene TRBV20-1 combines with J gene TRBJ2-5, with D possibly called TRBD1 or TRBD2 (6 bases each). V lost 1 base and J 5 bases, leaving 11 bases between the germline ends. Germline loops: CDR1 DFQATT, CDR2 SNEGSKA (reference sequence). CDR3 length: 13 residues.

This clonotype was counted between two and nine times. The chain links TRBV7-9 to TRBJ2-7, with TRBD1 matching 9 bases. The CDR3 runs to 19 residues. Germline V gives CDR1 SEHNR, CDR2 FQNEAQ (reference sequence). Trimming took 5 bases from V and 1 from J; bases not matched to a gene: 18. CDR3 nucleotide sequence: TGTGCCAGCAGCGCAACCCGGGACAGGGCCCTGATTGGGTCCTACGAGCAGTACTTC. It is translated as CASSATRDRALIGSYEQYF.

This clonotype was detected many times. The V call is TRBV20-1, the J call TRBJ1-1; 8 positions match TRBD1. This CDR3 region has 14 residues. The germline gives CDR1 DFQATT, CDR2 SNEGSKA (reference sequence). V shed 2 bases, J shed 0 bases, and the junction held 2 bases outside the gene matches. The CDR3 sequence: CSARRTGMNTEAFF. CDR3 nucleotides: TGCAGTGCTAGACGGACAGGGATGAACACTGAAGCTTTCTTT.

CDR3 in DNA: TGCGCCAGCAGCTTGGCTAAGCTAGCCGGGGAGCAGTTCTTC. This translates into CASSLAKLAGEQFF. The chain recombines TRBV5-1 with TRBJ2-1, with a possible D match to TRBD2 (5 bases). The CDR3 has 14 amino acids. Germline V lookup: CDR1 SGHRS, CDR2 YFSETQ. The germline V and J ends were trimmed by 0 bases and 10 bases, with 14 bases remaining between them.

This clonotype was observed at least ten times. CDR3 nucleotides: TGTGCCAGCAGCCCCCCTAGCGGGAGACACAATGAGCAGTTCTTC. This sequence encodes CASSPPSGRHNEQFF. The chain joins TRBV11-2 to TRBJ2-1; TRBD2 aligns across 10 bases. The CDR3 has 15 residues. Germline assignment: CDR1 SGHAT and CDR2 FQNNGV. With V trimmed by 5 bases and J by 5 bases, 6 bases remained unmatched. Drawing the rest from reference TRBV11-2 and TRBJ2-1, the complete variable domain is EAGVAQSPRYKIIEKRQSVAFWCNPISGHATLYWYQQILGQGPKLLIQFQNNGVVDDSQLPKDRFSAERLKGVDSTLKIQPAKLEDSAVYLCASSPPSGRHNEQFFGPGTRLTVL.

This clonotype was counted many times. This sequence joins TRBV5-1 and TRBJ1-1; 8 nucleotides align to TRBD1. CDR1 is SGHRS, CDR2 YFSETQ, per germline. Trimming took 4 bases from V and 5 from J; bases not matched to a gene: 10. This CDR3 contains 15 residues. The CDR3 region has the DNA TGCGCCAGCAGCCGGACAGGGATCCTAGGGACTGAAGCTTTCTTT. It yields the protein CASSRTGILGTEAFF.

This clonotype showed up just once. V is TRBV7-9 and J is TRBJ2-7; D perhaps matches TRBD1 (6 bases). From germline, CDR1 is SEHNR and CDR2 FQNEAQ (reference sequence). This CDR3 contains 14 residues. The germline V and J ends were trimmed by 1 base and 3 bases, with 10 bases remaining between them. As DNA, the CDR3 is TGTGCCAGCAGCTTAGGCGCAGGGGTCTACGAGCAGTACTTC. It encodes CASSLGAGVYEQYF.